Listed below are T cell receptor beta chains from one sample, sequenced in a study of blood T cell repertoires in COVID-19. Method: immunoSEQ multiplex PCR; TCRdb's copy keeps in-frame clones and lacks some. The sample contains under 500,000 clones, 80% to 90% of which appear only once. The sample taken for sequencing was peripheral blood. All receptors derive from a woman aged 30 to 39 with acute or convalescent COVID-19. The CDR3 runs from the conserved cysteine through the conserved F or W. The D gene is left open where the match is weak. Clone size is shown for a subset of rows, as once, few, many or a class of expanded clone.

J	size	V	D	CDR3	DNA
TRBJ1-1	-	TRBV14	-	CASSQAGGFAFF	TGTGCCAGCAGCCAAGCTGGAGGATTCGCTTTCTTT
TRBJ1-5	-	TRBV7-2	-	CASSFSMSSNQPQHF	TGTGCCAGCAGCTTTTCGATGAGCAGCAATCAGCCCCAGCATTTT
TRBJ2-3	-	TRBV10-3	-	CAISGSAGLSTDTQYF	TGTGCCATCAGTGGGAGTGCGGGACTTAGCACAGATACGCAGTATTTT
TRBJ2-5	-	TRBV2	-	CASIAGLQETQYF	TGTGCCAGCATCGCTGGACTACAAGAGACCCAGTACTTC
TRBJ2-1	-	TRBV30	TRBD1	CAWSRQGNEQFF	TGTGCCTGGAGCCGACAGGGTAATGAGCAGTTCTTC
TRBJ2-7	-	TRBV6-5	TRBD1	CASSYRGTGSNEQYF	TGTGCCAGCAGTTATAGGGGGACAGGATCCAACGAGCAGTACTTC
TRBJ2-4	few	TRBV2	-	CASNLMLAKNIQYF	TGTGCCAGCAACCTAATGCTAGCCAAAAACATTCAGTACTTC
TRBJ2-1	once	TRBV11-1	-	CASSLRQGYNEQFF	TGTGCCAGCAGCTTAAGGCAGGGCTACAATGAGCAGTTCTTC
TRBJ1-1	-	TRBV5-1	TRBD1	CASSYGTVNTEAFF	TGCGCCAGCAGCTACGGGACAGTGAACACTGAAGCTTTCTTT
TRBJ1-2	-	TRBV5-5	TRBD1	CASEGQPNLSYGYTF	TGTGCCAGCGAGGGACAGCCTAACTTAAGCTATGGCTACACCTTC
TRBJ2-1	-	TRBV23-1	-	CASINEHDRAEQFF	TGCGCCAGCATTAATGAGCACGACAGAGCTGAGCAGTTCTTC
TRBJ2-5	-	TRBV2	TRBD1	CASRSSTGGVWETQYF	TGTGCCAGCAGGTCTTCCACAGGGGGCGTCTGGGAGACCCAGTACTTC
TRBJ2-7	once	TRBV6-2/TRBV6-3	TRBD1	CASSSTGGTYEQYF	TGTGCCAGCAGCTCAACAGGGGGGACCTACGAGCAGTACTTC
TRBJ1-2	-	TRBV6-5	TRBD1	CASSRYRGTTYGYTF	TGTGCCAGCAGTAGATACAGGGGAACAACCTATGGCTACACCTTC
TRBJ1-5	once	TRBV28	TRBD1	CAVKTGGEGFQPQHF	TGTGCCGTTAAGACAGGGGGCGAAGGGTTTCAGCCCCAGCATTTT
TRBJ1-3	-	TRBV2	-	CASRVRGVNTIYF	TGTGCCAGCAGGGTTCGGGGGGTAAACACCATATATTTT
TRBJ1-1	-	TRBV7-3	-	CASSLRQYTEAFF	TGTGCCAGCAGCTTAAGACAGTACACTGAAGCTTTCTTT
TRBJ2-7	once	TRBV18	-	CASSPAATYEQYF	TGTGCCAGCTCACCTGCGGCGACCTACGAGCAGTACTTC
TRBJ2-7	-	TRBV7-9	TRBD1	CASSLAGAGGKDEQYF	TGTGCCAGCAGCTTAGCTGGGGCAGGGGGTAAGGACGAGCAGTACTTC
TRBJ2-1	once	TRBV9	TRBD1	CASSDGQGQYNEQFF	TGTGCCAGCAGCGACGGACAGGGGCAGTACAATGAGCAGTTCTTC
TRBJ2-7	-	TRBV15	-	CATSRAGGRAEQYF	TGTGCCACCAGCAGAGCCGGGGGGCGGGCCGAGCAGTACTTC
TRBJ2-3	-	TRBV9	-	CASSASGQSTDTQYF	TGTGCCAGCAGCGCTAGTGGACAGAGCACAGATACGCAGTATTTT
TRBJ2-3	-	TRBV5-1	TRBD1	CASSLARQGARTDTQYF	TGCGCCAGCAGCTTGGCCCGGCAGGGGGCTAGGACAGATACGCAGTATTTT
TRBJ1-1	-	TRBV10-3	-	CAISEGTAGNTEAFF	TGTGCCATCAGTGAGGGTACTGCAGGGAACACTGAAGCTTTCTTT
TRBJ1-1	once	TRBV4-1	-	CASSQAGLWALNTEAFF	TGCGCCAGCAGCCAAGCGGGGTTATGGGCATTGAACACTGAAGCTTTCTTT
TRBJ1-2	few	TRBV6-5	TRBD1	CASIWQGAGYGYTF	TGTGCCAGCATTTGGCAGGGGGCAGGCTATGGCTACACCTTC
TRBJ2-1	-	TRBV9	-	CATAAGTTADNEQFF	TGTGCCACCGCTGCCGGGACAACGGCTGACAATGAGCAGTTCTTC
TRBJ1-2	-	TRBV28	-	CASRGPLGQNGYTF	TGTGCCAGCAGAGGACCGCTCGGACAAAATGGCTACACCTTC
TRBJ1-6	-	TRBV28	-	CASSLASPLHF	TGTGCCAGCAGTTTGGCTTCACCCCTCCACTTT
TRBJ2-3	-	TRBV7-2	TRBD2	CASSLARGRGGTDTQYF	TGTGCCAGCAGCTTAGCGCGTGGTCGGGGGGGCACAGATACGCAGTATTTT
TRBJ2-6	-	TRBV2	TRBD1	CASMAQGAFSGANVLTF	TGTGCCAGCATGGCCCAGGGGGCTTTCTCTGGGGCCAACGTCCTGACTTTC
TRBJ2-3	once	TRBV29-1	-	CSATTASTDTQYF	TGCAGCGCGACGACTGCTAGCACAGATACGCAGTATTTT
TRBJ1-2	-	TRBV25-1	-	CASSESGVVYGYTF	TGTGCCAGCAGTGAATCAGGGGTTGTCTATGGCTACACCTTC
TRBJ2-4	-	TRBV19	-	CASLGLAKNIQYF	TGTGCCAGCCTGGGACTAGCCAAAAACATTCAGTACTTC
TRBJ2-7	once	TRBV28	-	CASSGGPYEQYF	TGTGCCAGCAGTGGCGGGCCCTACGAGCAGTACTTC
TRBJ2-7	-	TRBV2	TRBD1	CASSENLGQVGYEQYF	TGTGCCAGCAGTGAAAACCTGGGACAGGTCGGCTACGAGCAGTACTTC
TRBJ2-1	-	TRBV3-1/TRBV3-2	TRBD2	CASSQELAGGPNEQFF	TGTGCCAGCAGCCAAGAGCTAGCGGGGGGGCCGAATGAGCAGTTCTTC
TRBJ2-1	once	TRBV11-2	TRBD2	CASSLVWLAGVEDYNEQFF	TGTGCCAGCAGCTTAGTATGGCTAGCGGGGGTGGAGGACTACAATGAGCAGTTCTTC
TRBJ1-5	-	TRBV27	-	CASRLTAYSNQPQHF	TGTGCCAGCAGACTGACAGCGTATAGCAATCAGCCCCAGCATTTT
TRBJ2-7	-	TRBV29-1	TRBD2	CSVEEASGAYEQYF	TGCAGCGTTGAAGAGGCTAGCGGGGCCTACGAGCAGTACTTC
TRBJ1-6	few	TRBV5-6	-	CASSRRRVNSPLHF	TGTGCCAGCAGCCGAAGGAGGGTCAATTCACCCCTCCACTTT
TRBJ1-5	-	TRBV19	TRBD1	CASTPGQGSGNQPQHF	TGTGCCAGTACCCCGGGACAGGGTTCGGGCAATCAGCCCCAGCATTTT
TRBJ2-7	-	TRBV10-2	-	CASSDTAMTTYEQYF	TGCGCCAGCAGTGATACAGCAATGACTACCTACGAGCAGTACTTC
TRBJ2-2	few	TRBV6-5	TRBD2	CASSYWLAGGSGELFF	TGTGCCAGCAGTTACTGGCTAGCGGGGGGGTCCGGGGAGCTGTTTTTT
TRBJ1-1	-	TRBV6-5	-	CASSDSIEAFF	TGTGCCAGCAGCGACAGTATAGAAGCTTTCTTT
TRBJ2-5	-	TRBV5-1	-	CASSAGGQETQYF	TGCGCCAGCAGCGCCGGGGGACAAGAGACCCAGTACTTC
TRBJ2-2	-	TRBV5-1	-	CASSFPENTGELFF	TGCGCCAGCAGCTTTCCAGAAAACACCGGGGAGCTGTTTTTT
TRBJ2-2	-	TRBV7-2	-	CASSLTRNTGELFF	TGTGCCAGCAGCTTAACAAGGAACACCGGGGAGCTGTTTTTT
TRBJ2-1	-	TRBV6-5	-	CASSYGRNEQFF	TGTGCCAGCAGTTACGGCAGGAATGAGCAGTTCTTC
TRBJ2-5	-	TRBV7-9	-	CASSRQFSKETQYF	TGTGCCAGCAGCCGTCAGTTTAGCAAGGAGACCCAGTACTTC
TRBJ2-1	-	TRBV11-2	TRBD1	CASSLQGADEQFF	TGTGCCAGCAGCTTACAGGGGGCGGATGAGCAGTTCTTC
TRBJ1-5	once	TRBV7-2	-	CASSRTVNSNQPQHF	TGTGCCAGCAGCAGGACAGTAAATAGCAATCAGCCCCAGCATTTT
TRBJ2-1	-	TRBV9	TRBD2	CASSVPASGGAYEQFF	TGTGCCAGCAGCGTACCAGCTAGCGGGGGGGCTTATGAGCAGTTCTTC
TRBJ2-5	-	TRBV5-4	-	CASSSRETQYF	TGTGCCAGCAGCTCTAGGGAGACCCAGTACTTC
TRBJ1-6	-	TRBV23-1	TRBD1	CASSIRGPSYNSPLHF	TGCGCCAGCAGTATCAGGGGGCCTTCCTATAATTCACCCCTCCACTTT
TRBJ1-2	-	TRBV29-1	TRBD1	CSVVQGDYGYTF	TGCAGCGTAGTACAGGGGGACTATGGCTACACCTTC
TRBJ2-4	-	TRBV7-2	-	CASSPIEDFRNIQYF	TGTGCCAGCAGCCCGATCGAGGACTTTAGGAACATTCAGTACTTC